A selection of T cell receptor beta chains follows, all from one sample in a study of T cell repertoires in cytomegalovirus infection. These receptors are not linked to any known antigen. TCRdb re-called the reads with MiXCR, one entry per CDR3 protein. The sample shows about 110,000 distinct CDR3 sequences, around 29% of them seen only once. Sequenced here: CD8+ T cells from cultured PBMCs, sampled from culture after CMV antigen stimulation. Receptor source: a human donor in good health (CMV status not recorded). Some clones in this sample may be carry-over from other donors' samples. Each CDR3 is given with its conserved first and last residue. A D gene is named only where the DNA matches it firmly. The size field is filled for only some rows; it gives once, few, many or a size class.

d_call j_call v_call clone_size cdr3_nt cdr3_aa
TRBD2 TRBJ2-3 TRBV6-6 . TGTGCCAGCAGTGACCGCGGGGGATACACAGATACGCAGTATTTT CASSDRGGYTDTQYF
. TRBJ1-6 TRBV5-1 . TGCGCCAGCAGCTTGGATAGGGGGGGCAATTCACCCCTCCACTTT CASSLDRGGNSPLHF
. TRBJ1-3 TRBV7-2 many TGTGCCAGCAGCTTCATTGGTGAGGGGACGAGAAACACCATATATTTT CASSFIGEGTRNTIYF
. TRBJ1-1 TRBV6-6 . TGTGCCAGCAGGCCTCAGGGGCAGGCTGAAGCTTTCTTT CASRPQGQAEAFF
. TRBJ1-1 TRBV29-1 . TGCAGCTCCCTGGGGCAGGGAGGCGGTGGCACTGAAGCTTTCTTT CSSLGQGGGGTEAFF
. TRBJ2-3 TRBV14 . TGTGCCAGCAGCTCAGCGGTTACTAGCACAGATACGCAGTATTTT CASSSAVTSTDTQYF
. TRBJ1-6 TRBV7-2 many TGTGCCAGCAGCCACGGGTCACCCCTCCACTTT CASSHGSPLHF
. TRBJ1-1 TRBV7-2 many TGTGCCAGCAGCTTGTCTGCCAGGGAAGCTTTCTTT CASSLSAREAFF
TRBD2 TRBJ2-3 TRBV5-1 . TGCGCCAGCAGCGGCTACGGACTAGCGGGGCCCACAGATACGCAGTATTTT CASSGYGLAGPTDTQYF
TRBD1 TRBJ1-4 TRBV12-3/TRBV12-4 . TGTGCCAGCAGTTTCCGGGACAGGGTTAATGAAAAACTGTTTTTT CASSFRDRVNEKLFF
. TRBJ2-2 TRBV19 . TGTGCCAGTAGTATAGGGTACGGGATTCCCGGGGAGCTGTTTTTT CASSIGYGIPGELFF
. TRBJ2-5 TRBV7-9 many TGTGCCAGCAGCTCAACAGGAGAGACCCAGTACTTC CASSSTGETQYF
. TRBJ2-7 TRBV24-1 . TGTGCCACCAGTGATCGAAGACGGTTGGGCGAGCAGTACTTC CATSDRRRLGEQYF
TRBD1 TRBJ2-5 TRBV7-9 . TGTGCCAGCAGCTACACCGGGACAGTCGAAGAAGAGACCCAGTACTTC CASSYTGTVEEETQYF
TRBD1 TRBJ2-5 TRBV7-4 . TGTGCCAGCAGCTTAGGGGACAGAAACCAAGAGACCCAGTACTTC CASSLGDRNQETQYF
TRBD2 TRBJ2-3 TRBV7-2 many TGTGCCAGCAGCTTAAGAACTAGCGGGAGATCAGATACGCAGTATTTT CASSLRTSGRSDTQYF
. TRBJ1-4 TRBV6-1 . TGTGCCAGCAGGGGAGCTAATGAAAAACTGTTTTTT CASRGANEKLFF
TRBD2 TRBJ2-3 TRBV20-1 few TGCAGTGCTACGTTTGACGGGGGGGCTGTGACAGATACGCAGTATTTT CSATFDGGAVTDTQYF
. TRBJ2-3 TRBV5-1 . TGCGCCAGCAGCTTGGAGAATTTTCGGGATACGCAGTATTTT CASSLENFRDTQYF
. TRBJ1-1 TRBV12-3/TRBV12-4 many TGTGCCAGCAGTTTCGGGGTTGAAGCTTTCTTT CASSFGVEAFF
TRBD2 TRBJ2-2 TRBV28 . TGTGCCAGCAGTTTGGGAGGGCCCGTATTCCCCGGGGAGCTGTTTTTT CASSLGGPVFPGELFF
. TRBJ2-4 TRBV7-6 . TGTGCCAGCAGCTTAGGGACGGCGGTAGGCATTCAGTACTTC CASSLGTAVGIQYF
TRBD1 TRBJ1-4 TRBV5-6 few TGTGCCAGCAGCTTGGGACGACAGGGCGGAAAACTGTTTTTT CASSLGRQGGKLFF
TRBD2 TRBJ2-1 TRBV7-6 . TGTGCCAGCAGCTTTGGGGGCGGGGGGGCGGCATACAATGAGCAGTTCTTC CASSFGGGGAAYNEQFF
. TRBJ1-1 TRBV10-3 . TGTGCCATCCGTGAGGGGGGGGGGACTGAAGCTTTCTTT CAIREGGGTEAFF
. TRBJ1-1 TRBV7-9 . TGTGCCAGCAGCCGACAACCGGGACAGAACACTGAAGCTTTCTTT CASSRQPGQNTEAFF
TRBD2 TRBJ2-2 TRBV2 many TGTGCCAGCAGTACCCGGAACCCCCTAGCGGGGGGAACCTTGAACACCGGGGAGCTGTTTTTT CASSTRNPLAGGTLNTGELFF
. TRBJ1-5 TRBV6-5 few TGTGCCAGCAGTTACTCGTCAGGGCTCGCGCCCCAGCATTTT CASSYSSGLAPQHF
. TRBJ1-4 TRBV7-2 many TGTGCCAGCAGCTTAGTGGGGACAACTAATGAAAAACTGTTTTTT CASSLVGTTNEKLFF